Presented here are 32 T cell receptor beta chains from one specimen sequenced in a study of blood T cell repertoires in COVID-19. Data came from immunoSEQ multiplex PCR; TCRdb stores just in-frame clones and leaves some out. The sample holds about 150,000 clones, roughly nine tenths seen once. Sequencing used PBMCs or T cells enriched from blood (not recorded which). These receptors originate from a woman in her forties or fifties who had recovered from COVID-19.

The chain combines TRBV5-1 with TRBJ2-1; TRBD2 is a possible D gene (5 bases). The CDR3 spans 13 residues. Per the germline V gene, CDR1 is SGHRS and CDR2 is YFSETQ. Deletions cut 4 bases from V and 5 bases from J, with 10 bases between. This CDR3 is CASSAGKDNEQFF. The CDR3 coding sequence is TGCGCCAGCAGCGCCGGGAAAGACAATGAGCAGTTCTTC.

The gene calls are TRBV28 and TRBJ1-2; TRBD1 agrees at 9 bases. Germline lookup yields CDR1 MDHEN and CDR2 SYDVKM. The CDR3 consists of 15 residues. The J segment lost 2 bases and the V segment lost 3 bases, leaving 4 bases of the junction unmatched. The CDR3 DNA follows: TGTGCCAGCAGTTTCCCCGGGACAGGGAACTATGGCTACACCTTC. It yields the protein CASSFPGTGNYGYTF.

For the CDR3, the DNA is TGTGCCAGCAGCCGCGGTTTGGTCGACAATGAGCAGTTCTTC. Amino acids: CASSRGLVDNEQFF. J is TRBJ2-1 and V is TRBV21-1; whether TRBD2, the table's D call, matches the DNA was not checked. TRBV21-1 counts as a pseudogene. CDR3 length equals 14 residues.

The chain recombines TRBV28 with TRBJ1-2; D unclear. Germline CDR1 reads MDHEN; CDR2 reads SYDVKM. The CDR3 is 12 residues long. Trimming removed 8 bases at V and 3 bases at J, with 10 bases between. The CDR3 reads CASGQADYGYTF. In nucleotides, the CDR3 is TGTGCCAGCGGGCAGGCCGACTATGGCTACACCTTC.

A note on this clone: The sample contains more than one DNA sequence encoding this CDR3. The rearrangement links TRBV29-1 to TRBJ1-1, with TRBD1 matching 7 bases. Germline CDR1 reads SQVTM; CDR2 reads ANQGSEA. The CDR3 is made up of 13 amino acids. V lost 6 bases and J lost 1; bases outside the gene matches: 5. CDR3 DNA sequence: TGCAGCGTCCGGACAGGAGGGAACACTGAAGCTTTCTTT. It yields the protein CSVRTGGNTEAFF.

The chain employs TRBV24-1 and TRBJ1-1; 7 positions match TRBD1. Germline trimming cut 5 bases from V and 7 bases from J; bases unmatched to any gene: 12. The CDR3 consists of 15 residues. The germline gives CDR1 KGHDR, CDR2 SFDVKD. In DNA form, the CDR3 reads TGTGCCACCAGTGGTTACACCGGGACAGCATTTGAAGCTTTCTTT. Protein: CATSGYTGTAFEAFF.

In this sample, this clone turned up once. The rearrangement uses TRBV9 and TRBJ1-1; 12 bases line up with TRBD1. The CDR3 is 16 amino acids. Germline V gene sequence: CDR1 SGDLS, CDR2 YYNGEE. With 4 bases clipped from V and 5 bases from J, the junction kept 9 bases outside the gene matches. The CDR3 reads CASSPGTGGGQTEAFF. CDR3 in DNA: TGTGCCAGCAGCCCCGGGACAGGGGGCGGTCAAACTGAAGCTTTCTTT.

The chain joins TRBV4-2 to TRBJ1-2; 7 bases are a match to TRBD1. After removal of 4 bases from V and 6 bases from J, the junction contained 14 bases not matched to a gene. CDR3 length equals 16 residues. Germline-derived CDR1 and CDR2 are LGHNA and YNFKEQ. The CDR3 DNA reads TGTGCCAGCAGCCTCCCGGGCGACAGGGTGGGGGATGGCTACACCTTC. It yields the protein CASSLPGDRVGDGYTF.

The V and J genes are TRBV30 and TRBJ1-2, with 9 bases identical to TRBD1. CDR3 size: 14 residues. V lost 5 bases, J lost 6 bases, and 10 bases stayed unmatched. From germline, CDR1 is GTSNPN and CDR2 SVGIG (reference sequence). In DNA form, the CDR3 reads TGTGCCTGGGACAGGGGGGCAAGGGTAGATGGCTACACCTTC. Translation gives CAWDRGARVDGYTF.

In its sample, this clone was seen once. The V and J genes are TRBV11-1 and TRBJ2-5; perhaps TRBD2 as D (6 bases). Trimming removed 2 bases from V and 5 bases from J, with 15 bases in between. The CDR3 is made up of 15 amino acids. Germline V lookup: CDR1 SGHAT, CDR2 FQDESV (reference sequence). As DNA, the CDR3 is TGTGCCAGCAGCTTATTGGCGGGATATAAGGAGACCCAGTACTTC. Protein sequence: CASSLLAGYKETQYF.

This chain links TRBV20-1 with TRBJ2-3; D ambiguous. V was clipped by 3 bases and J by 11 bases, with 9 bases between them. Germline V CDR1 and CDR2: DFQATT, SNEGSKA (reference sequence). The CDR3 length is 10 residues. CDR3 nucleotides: TGCAGTGCTAGTAGAGTTGTGCAGTATTTT. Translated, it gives CSASRVVQYF.

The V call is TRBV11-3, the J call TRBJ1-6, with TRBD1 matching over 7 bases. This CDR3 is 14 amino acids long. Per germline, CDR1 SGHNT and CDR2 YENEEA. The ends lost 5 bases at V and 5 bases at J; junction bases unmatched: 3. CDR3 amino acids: CASSRQGNNSPLHF. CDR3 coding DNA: TGTGCCAGCAGCCGACAGGGAAATAATTCACCCCTCCACTTT.

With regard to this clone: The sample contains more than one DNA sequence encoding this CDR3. The CDR3 DNA reads as TGTGCCAGCAGTTACTCACTGACAGGGGCCTACGAGCAGTACTTC. Protein product: CASSYSLTGAYEQYF. This chain links TRBV6-5 with TRBJ2-7, with 8 bases aligning to TRBD1. V shed 0 bases, J shed 2 bases, and the junction held 3 bases outside the gene matches. There are 15 residues in the CDR3. Germline CDR1 and CDR2: MNHEY and SVGAGI.

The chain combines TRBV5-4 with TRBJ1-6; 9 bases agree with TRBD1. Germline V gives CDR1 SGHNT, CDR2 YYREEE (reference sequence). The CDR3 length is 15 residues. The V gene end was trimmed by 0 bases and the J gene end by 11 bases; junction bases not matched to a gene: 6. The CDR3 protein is CASSLAPTGGTPLHF. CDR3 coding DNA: TGTGCCAGCAGCTTGGCCCCGACAGGGGGGACACCCCTCCACTTT.

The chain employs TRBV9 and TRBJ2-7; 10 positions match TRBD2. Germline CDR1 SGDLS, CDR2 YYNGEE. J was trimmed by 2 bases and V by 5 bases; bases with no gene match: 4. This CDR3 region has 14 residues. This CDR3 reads CASRESGRAYEQYF. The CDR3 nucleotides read TGTGCCAGCAGAGAAAGCGGGAGGGCCTACGAGCAGTACTTC.

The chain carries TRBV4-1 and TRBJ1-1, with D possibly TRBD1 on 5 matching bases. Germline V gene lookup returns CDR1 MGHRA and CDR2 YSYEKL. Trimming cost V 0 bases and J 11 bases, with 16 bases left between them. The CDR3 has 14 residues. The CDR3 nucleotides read TGCGCCAGCAGCCAAGAGGCCGACCGCCGGGGGGCTTTCTTT. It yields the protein CASSQEADRRGAFF.

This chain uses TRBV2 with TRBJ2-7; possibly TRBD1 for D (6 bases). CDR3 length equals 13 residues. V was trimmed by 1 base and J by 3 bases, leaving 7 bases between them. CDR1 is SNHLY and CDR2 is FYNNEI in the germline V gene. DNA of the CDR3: TGTGCCAGCAGTGAAGTCAGGGGCTACGAGCAGTACTTC. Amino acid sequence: CASSEVRGYEQYF.

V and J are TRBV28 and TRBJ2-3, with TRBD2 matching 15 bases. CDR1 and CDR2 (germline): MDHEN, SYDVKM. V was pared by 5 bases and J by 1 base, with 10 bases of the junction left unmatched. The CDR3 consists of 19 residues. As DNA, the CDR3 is TGTGCCAGCAGTCGGACTAGCGGGAGGGCCAATCTCGGCACAGATACGCAGTATTTT. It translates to CASSRTSGRANLGTDTQYF.

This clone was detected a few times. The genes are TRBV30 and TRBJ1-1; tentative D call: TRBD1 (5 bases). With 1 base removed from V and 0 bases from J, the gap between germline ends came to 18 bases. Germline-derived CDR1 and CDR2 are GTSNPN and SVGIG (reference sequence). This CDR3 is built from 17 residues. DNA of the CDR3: TGTGCCTGGAGTGGCGTCACGGTGCGGGGCATGAACACTGAAGCTTTCTTT. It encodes CAWSGVTVRGMNTEAFF.

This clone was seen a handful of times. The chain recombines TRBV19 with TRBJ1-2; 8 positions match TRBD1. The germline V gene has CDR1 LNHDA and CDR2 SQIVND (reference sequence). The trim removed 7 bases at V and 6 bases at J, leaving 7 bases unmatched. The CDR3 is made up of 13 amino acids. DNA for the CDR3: TGTGCCAGTAAAAACAGGGGGTCGAATGGCTACACCTTC. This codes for CASKNRGSNGYTF.

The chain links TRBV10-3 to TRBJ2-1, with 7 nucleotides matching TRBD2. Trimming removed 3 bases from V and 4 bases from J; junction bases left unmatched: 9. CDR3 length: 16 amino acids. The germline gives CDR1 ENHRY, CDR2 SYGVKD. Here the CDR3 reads CAISDRRGSQYNEQFF. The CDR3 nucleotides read TGTGCCATCAGTGACAGGCGCGGGAGCCAATACAATGAGCAGTTCTTC.

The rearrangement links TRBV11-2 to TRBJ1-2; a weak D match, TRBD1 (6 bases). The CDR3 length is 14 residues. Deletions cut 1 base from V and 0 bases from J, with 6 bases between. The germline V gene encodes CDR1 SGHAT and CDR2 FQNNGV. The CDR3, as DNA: TGTGCCAGCAGCTTAGCAGGGGCTAACTATGGCTACACCTTC. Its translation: CASSLAGANYGYTF.

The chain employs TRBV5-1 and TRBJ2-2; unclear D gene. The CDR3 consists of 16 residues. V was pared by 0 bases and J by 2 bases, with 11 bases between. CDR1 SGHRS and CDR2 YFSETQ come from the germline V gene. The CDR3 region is CASSLVVRTNTGELFF. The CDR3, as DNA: TGCGCCAGCAGCTTGGTGGTCAGAACCAACACCGGGGAGCTGTTTTTT. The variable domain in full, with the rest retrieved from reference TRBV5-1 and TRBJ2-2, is KAGVTQTPRYLIKTRGQQVTLSCSPISGHRSVSWYQQTPGQGLQFLFEYFSETQRNKGNFPGRFSGRQFSNSRSEMNVSTLELGDSALYLCASSLVVRTNTGELFFGEGSRLTVL.

In DNA form, the CDR3 reads TGTGCCAGCAGTTTAGGGCAGGGCCTATCACCCCTCCACTTT. Residues: CASSLGQGLSPLHF. V is TRBV28 and J is TRBJ1-6; D may be TRBD1 (5 bases). The germline V gene has CDR1 MDHEN and CDR2 SYDVKM. V dropped 2 bases and J dropped 10 bases, with 12 bases sitting between them. There are 14 residues in the CDR3.

The CDR3, as DNA: TGCGCCAGCAGCCCCAGGACTAATGAGCAGTTCTTC. Protein product: CASSPRTNEQFF. The chain recombines TRBV5-1 with TRBJ2-1; TRBD2 might be the D (5 bases). Germline CDR1 is SGHRS and CDR2 is YFSETQ. The CDR3 totals 12 residues. The ends were cut back, 4 bases at V and 7 bases at J, with 9 bases in the middle.

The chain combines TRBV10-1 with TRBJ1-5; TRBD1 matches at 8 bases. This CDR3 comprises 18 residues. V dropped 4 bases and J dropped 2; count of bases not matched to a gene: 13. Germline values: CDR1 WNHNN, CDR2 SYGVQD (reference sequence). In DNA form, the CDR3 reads TGCGCCAGCAGTGGCGGCAGGGGGCGCCGAAAGGGCAATCAGCCCCAGCATTTT. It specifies CASSGGRGRRKGNQPQHF.

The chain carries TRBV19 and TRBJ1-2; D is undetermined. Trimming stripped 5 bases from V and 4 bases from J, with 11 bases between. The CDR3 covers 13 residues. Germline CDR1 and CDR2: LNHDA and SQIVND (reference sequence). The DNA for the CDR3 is TGTGCCAGTAGTCAGCAGACTTCCTATGGCTACACCTTC. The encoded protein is CASSQQTSYGYTF.

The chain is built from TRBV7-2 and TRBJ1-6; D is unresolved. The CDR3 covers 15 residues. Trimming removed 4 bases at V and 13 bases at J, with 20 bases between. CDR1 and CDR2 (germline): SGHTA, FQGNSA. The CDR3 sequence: CASSSTPIVGGPLHF. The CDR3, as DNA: TGTGCCAGCAGCTCCACCCCCATTGTCGGCGGGCCCCTCCACTTT.

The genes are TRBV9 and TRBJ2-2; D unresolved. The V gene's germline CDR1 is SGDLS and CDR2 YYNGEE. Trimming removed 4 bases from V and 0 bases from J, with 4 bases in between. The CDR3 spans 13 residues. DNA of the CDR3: TGTGCCAGCAGCTCCACGAACACCGGGGAGCTGTTTTTT. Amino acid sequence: CASSSTNTGELFF.

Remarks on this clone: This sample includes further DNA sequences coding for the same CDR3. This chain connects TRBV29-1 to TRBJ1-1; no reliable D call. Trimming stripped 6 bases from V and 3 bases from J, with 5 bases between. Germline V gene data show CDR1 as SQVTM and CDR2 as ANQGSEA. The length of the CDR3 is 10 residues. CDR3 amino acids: CSVADTEAFF. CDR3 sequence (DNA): TGCAGCGTCGCGGACACTGAAGCTTTCTTT.

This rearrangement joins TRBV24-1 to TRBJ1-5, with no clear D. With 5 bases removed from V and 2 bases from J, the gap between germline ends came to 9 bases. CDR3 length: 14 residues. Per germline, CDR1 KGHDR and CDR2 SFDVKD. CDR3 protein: CATSAAAGNQPQHF. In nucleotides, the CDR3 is TGTGCCACCAGTGCGGCGGCGGGCAATCAGCCCCAGCATTTT.

This CDR3 is CASSWRAGGTEAFF. CDR3 coding DNA: TGTGCCAGTAGTTGGAGGGCCGGGGGCACTGAAGCTTTCTTT. This chain links TRBV19 with TRBJ1-1; the D gene is possibly TRBD1 (5 bases). From germline, CDR1 is LNHDA and CDR2 SQIVND (reference sequence). V was cut by 5 bases and J by 4 bases, with 14 bases left in between. The CDR3 extends over 14 amino acids.